What follows are 12 T cell receptor beta chains derived from one specimen sequenced in a study of blood T cell repertoires in COVID-19. Sequencing was performed with immunoSEQ multiplex PCR; in TCRdb, only in-frame clones are kept and a portion is missing. This sample has 110,000 to 150,000 clones, with approximately 80% found just once. Sample: PBMCs or T cells enriched from blood (not recorded which). Receptor source: a man over 45 who had recovered from COVID-19.

This chain connects TRBV24-1 to TRBJ2-3; D possibly corresponds to TRBD1 (6 bases). The CDR3 contains 16 residues. V lost 3 bases and J lost 2, with 14 bases in between. From germline, CDR1 is KGHDR and CDR2 SFDVKD. The CDR3: CATSDGTTSHTDTQYF. The DNA of the CDR3 is TGTGCCACCAGTGATGGGACAACGTCCCACACAGATACGCAGTATTTT.

This chain links TRBV27 with TRBJ1-6; 9 nucleotides agree with TRBD1. Germline V CDR1 and CDR2: MNHEY, SMNVEV (reference sequence). V lost 5 bases and J lost 6; bases outside the gene matches: 5. The CDR3 runs to 15 residues. CDR3 coding DNA: TGTGCCAGCAGTCCCTTGACAGGGGGTAATTCACCCCTCCACTTT. Protein: CASSPLTGGNSPLHF.

CDR3 sequence (DNA): TGTGCCAGCTCACCGAGGGGACAGAGCAGCAATCAGCCCCAGCATTTT. Encoded protein: CASSPRGQSSNQPQHF. The rearrangement uses TRBV18 and TRBJ1-5; 7 bases are shared with TRBD1. The CDR3 totals 16 residues. Germline loops: CDR1 KGHSH, CDR2 LQKENI. V lost 3 bases to trimming and J lost 1 base; unmatched junction nucleotides: 6. Variable domain in full (rest from reference TRBV18 and TRBJ1-5): NAGVMQNPRHLVRRRGQEARLRCSPMKGHSHVYWYRQLPEEGLKFMVYLQKENIIDESGMPKERFSAEFPKEGPSILRIQQVVRGDSAAYFCASSPRGQSSNQPQHFGDGTRLSIL.

The chain couples TRBV28 to TRBJ1-1, with D uncertain. The ends were cut back, 8 bases at V and 3 bases at J, with 13 bases in the middle. The germline gives CDR1 MDHEN, CDR2 SYDVKM. The CDR3 contains 13 residues. CDR3: CASFVTDYTEAFF. CDR3 DNA sequence: TGTGCCAGCTTCGTGACTGACTACACTGAAGCTTTCTTT. The full variable domain, rest sourced from reference TRBV28 and TRBJ1-1, is DVKVTQSSRYLVKRTGEKVFLECVQDMDHENMFWYRQDPGLGLRLIYFSYDVKMKEKGDIPEGYSVSREKKERFSLILESASTNQTSMYLCASFVTDYTEAFFGQGTRLTVV.

The chain couples TRBV7-2 to TRBJ2-1, with D possibly matching TRBD2 (6 bases). The CDR3 spans 17 residues. Germline V gene lookup returns CDR1 SGHTA and CDR2 FQGNSA. V dropped 5 bases and J dropped 2 bases, with 19 bases sitting between them. CDR3 sequence (DNA): TGTGCCAGCAGCCAAAGAGAGGGACTCCGAGCCTACAATGAGCAGTTCTTC. Its translation: CASSQREGLRAYNEQFF. Filled out from reference TRBV7-2 and TRBJ2-1, the complete variable domain reads GAGVSQSPSNKVTEKGKDVELRCDPISGHTALYWYRQSLGQGLEFLIYFQGNSAPDKSGLPSDRFSAERTGGSVSTLTIQRTQQEDSAVYLCASSQREGLRAYNEQFFGPGTRLTVL.

The chain is built from TRBV7-3 and TRBJ2-5; 8 nucleotides match TRBD1. V lost 4 bases, J lost 2 bases, and 6 bases stayed unmatched. In germline, CDR1 is SGHTA, CDR2 FQGTGA. The CDR3 has 15 residues. The CDR3 bases are TGTGCCAGCAGCTACGCCGGGACAGGTCAAGAGACCCAGTACTTC. Translating it yields CASSYAGTGQETQYF.

The chain joins TRBV4-2 to TRBJ2-3, with a weak D call TRBD2 (7 bases). Germline CDR1 is LGHNA and CDR2 is YNFKEQ. V was pared by 4 bases and J by 11 bases, with 13 bases between. This CDR3 is 12 amino acids long. CDR3 amino acids: CASSPLGGEQYF. In nucleotides, the CDR3 is TGTGCCAGCAGCCCCTTAGGGGGGGAGCAGTATTTT.

J is TRBJ1-1 and V is TRBV4-1; D ambiguous. This CDR3 has 14 amino acids. Trimming removed 4 bases at V and 6 bases at J, with 15 bases between. Germline V gene lookup returns CDR1 MGHRA and CDR2 YSYEKL. The CDR3 reads CASSLTPRDPEAFF. The CDR3 DNA follows: TGCGCCAGCAGCCTCACCCCGAGGGATCCTGAAGCTTTCTTT.

This clone was found once. CDR3 sequence reads: CASSTDRVYQPQHF. The CDR3 region has the DNA TGTGCCAGTAGTACAGACAGGGTATACCAGCCCCAGCATTTT. The chain recombines TRBV19 with TRBJ1-5; 7 bases agree with TRBD1. The junction had 7 bases not matched to a gene; V was cut back by 4 bases and J by 7 bases. CDR3 size: 14 residues. Germline V gene lookup returns CDR1 LNHDA and CDR2 SQIVND (reference sequence).

The chain links TRBV12-3 or TRBV12-4 to TRBJ1-5; D call uncertain. Trimming pared 7 bases from V and 6 bases from J, leaving 13 bases between. The CDR3 spans 13 residues. This chain's CDR3 is CASTLNLRQPQHF. CDR3 DNA: TGTGCCAGCACCCTAAATCTGCGTCAGCCCCAGCATTTT.

J is TRBJ2-7 and V is TRBV7-2; no definite D call. The CDR3 loop spans 14 amino acids. V lost 1 base to trimming and J lost 1 base, with 8 bases between them. Germline V gives CDR1 SGHTA, CDR2 FQGNSA. The CDR3 sequence: CASSLVQVSYEQYF. The CDR3 DNA sequence: TGTGCCAGCAGCTTAGTCCAGGTTTCCTACGAGCAGTACTTC.

This chain joins TRBV6-5 and TRBJ1-2; D is unclear. Germline V gene sequence: CDR1 MNHEY, CDR2 SVGAGI. V was clipped by 6 bases and J by 4 bases, with 12 bases between them. The CDR3 loop spans 13 amino acids. The CDR3 loop is CASRPQAGYGYTF. The DNA for the CDR3 is TGTGCCAGCAGGCCCCAGGCAGGCTATGGCTACACCTTC.